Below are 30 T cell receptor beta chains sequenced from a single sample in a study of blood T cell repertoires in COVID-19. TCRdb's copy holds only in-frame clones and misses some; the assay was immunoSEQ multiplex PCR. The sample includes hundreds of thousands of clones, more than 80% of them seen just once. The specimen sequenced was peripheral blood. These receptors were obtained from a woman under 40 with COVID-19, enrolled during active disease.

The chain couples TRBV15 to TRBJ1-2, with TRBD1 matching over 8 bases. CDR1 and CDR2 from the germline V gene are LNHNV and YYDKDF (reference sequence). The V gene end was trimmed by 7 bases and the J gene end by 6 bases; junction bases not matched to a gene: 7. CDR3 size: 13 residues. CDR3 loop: CATKLTGGDGYTF. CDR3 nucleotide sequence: TGTGCCACCAAGCTTACAGGGGGGGATGGCTACACCTTC.

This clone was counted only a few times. The CDR3 DNA is TGTGCCAGCAGTTTACGCGGTAGTGAAAAACTGTTTTTT. Its translation: CASSLRGSEKLFF. The rearrangement uses TRBV12-3 or TRBV12-4 and TRBJ1-4; no firm D call. V gave up 2 bases and J gave up 7 bases, with 8 bases separating them. The CDR3 contains 13 residues.

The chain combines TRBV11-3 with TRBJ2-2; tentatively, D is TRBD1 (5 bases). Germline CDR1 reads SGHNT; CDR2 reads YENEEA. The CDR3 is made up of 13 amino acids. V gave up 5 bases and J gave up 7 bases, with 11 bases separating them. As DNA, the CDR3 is TGTGCCAGCAGCCCCCAGACAGACGGGGAGCTGTTTTTT. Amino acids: CASSPQTDGELFF. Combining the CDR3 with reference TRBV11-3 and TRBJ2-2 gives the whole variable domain EAGVVQSPRYKIIEKKQPVAFWCNPISGHNTLYWYLQNLGQGPELLIRYENEEAVDDSQLPKDRFSAERLKGVDSTLKIQPAELGDSAVYLCASSPQTDGELFFGEGSRLTVL.

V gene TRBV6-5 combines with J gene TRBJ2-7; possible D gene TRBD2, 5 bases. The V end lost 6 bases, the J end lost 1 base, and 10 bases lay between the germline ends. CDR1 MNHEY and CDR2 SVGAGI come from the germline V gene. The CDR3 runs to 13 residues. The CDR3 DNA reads TGTGCCAGCAGGACGGGGAAGTCCTACGAGCAGTACTTC. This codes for CASRTGKSYEQYF.

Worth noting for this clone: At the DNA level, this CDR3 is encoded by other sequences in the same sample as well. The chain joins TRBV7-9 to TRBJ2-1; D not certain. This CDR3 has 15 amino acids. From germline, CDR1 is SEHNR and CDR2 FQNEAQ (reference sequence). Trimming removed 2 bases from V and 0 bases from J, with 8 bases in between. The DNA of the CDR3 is TGTGCCAGCAGCTTAAGCGAAAGCTCCTACAATGAGCAGTTCTTC. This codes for CASSLSESSYNEQFF. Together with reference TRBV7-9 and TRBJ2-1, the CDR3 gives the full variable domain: DTGVSQNPRHKITKRGQNVTFRCDPISEHNRLYWYRQTLGQGPEFLTYFQNEAQLEKSRLLSDRFSAERPKGSFSTLEIQRTEQGDSAMYLCASSLSESSYNEQFFGPGTRLTVL.

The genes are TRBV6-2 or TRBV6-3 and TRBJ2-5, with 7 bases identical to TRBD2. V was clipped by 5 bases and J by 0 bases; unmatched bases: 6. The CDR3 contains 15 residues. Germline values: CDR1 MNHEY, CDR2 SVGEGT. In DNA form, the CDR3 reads TGTGCCAGCAGTATCACTCGGGGGGACCAAGAGACCCAGTACTTC. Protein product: CASSITRGDQETQYF.

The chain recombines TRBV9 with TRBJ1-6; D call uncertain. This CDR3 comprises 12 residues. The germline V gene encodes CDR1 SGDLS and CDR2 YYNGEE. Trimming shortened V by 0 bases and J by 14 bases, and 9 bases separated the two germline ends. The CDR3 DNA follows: TGTGCCAGCAGCGTAGGAGCCTCAACCCTCCACTTT. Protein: CASSVGASTLHF.

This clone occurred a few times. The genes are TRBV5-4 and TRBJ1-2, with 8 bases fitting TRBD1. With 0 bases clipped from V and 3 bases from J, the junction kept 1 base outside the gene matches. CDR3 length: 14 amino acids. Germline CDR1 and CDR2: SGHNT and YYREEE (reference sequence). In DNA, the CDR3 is TGTGCCAGCAGCTTGGGGACAGGGTACTATGGCTACACCTTC. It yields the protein CASSLGTGYYGYTF. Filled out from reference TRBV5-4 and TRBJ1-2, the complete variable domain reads ETGVTQSPTHLIKTRGQQVTLRCSSQSGHNTVSWYQQALGQGPQFIFQYYREEENGRGNFPPRFSGLQFPNYSSELNVNALELDDSALYLCASSLGTGYYGYTFGSGTRLTVV.

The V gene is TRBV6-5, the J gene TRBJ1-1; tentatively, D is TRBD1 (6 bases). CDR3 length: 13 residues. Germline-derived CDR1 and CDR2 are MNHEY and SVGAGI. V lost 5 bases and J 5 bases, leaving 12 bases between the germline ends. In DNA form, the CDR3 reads TGTGCCAGCAGTCAGGGGTATTGGACTGAAGCTTTCTTT. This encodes CASSQGYWTEAFF.

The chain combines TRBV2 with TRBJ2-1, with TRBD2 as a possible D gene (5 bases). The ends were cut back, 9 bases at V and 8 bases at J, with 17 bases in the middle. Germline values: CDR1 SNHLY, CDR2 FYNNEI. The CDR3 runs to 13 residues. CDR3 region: CARSPGGLDEQFF. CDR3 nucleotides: TGTGCCAGATCTCCCGGCGGACTTGATGAGCAGTTCTTC.

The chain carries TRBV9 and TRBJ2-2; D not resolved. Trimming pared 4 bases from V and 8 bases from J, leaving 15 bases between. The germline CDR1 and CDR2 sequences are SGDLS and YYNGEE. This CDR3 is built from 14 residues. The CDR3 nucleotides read TGTGCCAGCAGCCCTAGGAATACACGAGGGGAGCTGTTTTTT. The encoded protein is CASSPRNTRGELFF. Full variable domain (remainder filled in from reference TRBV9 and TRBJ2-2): DSGVTQTPKHLITATGQRVTLRCSPRSGDLSVYWYQQSLDQGLQFLIQYYNGEERAKGNILERFSAQQFPDLHSELNLSSLELGDSALYFCASSPRNTRGELFFGEGSRLTVL.

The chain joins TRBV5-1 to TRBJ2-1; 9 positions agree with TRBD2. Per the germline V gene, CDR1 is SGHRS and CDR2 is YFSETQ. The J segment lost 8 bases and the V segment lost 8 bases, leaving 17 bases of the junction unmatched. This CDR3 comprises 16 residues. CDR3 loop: CASYLHSGRGWDEQFF. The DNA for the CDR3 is TGCGCCAGTTACCTTCATAGCGGGAGAGGGTGGGATGAGCAGTTCTTC.

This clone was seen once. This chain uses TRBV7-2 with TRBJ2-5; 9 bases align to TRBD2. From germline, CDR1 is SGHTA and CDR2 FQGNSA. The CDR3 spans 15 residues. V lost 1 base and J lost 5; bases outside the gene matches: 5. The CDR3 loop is CASSLGGGRAETQYF. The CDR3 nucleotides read TGTGCCAGCAGCTTAGGGGGCGGGAGGGCGGAGACCCAGTACTTC.

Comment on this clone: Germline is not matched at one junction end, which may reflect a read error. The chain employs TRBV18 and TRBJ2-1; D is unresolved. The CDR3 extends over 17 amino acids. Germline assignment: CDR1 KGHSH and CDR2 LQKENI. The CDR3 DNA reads TGTGCCAGCTCCCCACCTACGGGTGAGGTCTCCTACAATGAGCAGTTCTTC. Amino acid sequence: CASSPPTGEVSYNEQFF.

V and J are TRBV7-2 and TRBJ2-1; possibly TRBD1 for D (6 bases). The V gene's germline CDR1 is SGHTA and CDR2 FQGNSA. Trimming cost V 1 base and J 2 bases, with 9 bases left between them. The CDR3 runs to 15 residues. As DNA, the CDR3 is TGTGCCAGCAGCTTAGTGGCAGGGGCCTACAATGAGCAGTTCTTC. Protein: CASSLVAGAYNEQFF.

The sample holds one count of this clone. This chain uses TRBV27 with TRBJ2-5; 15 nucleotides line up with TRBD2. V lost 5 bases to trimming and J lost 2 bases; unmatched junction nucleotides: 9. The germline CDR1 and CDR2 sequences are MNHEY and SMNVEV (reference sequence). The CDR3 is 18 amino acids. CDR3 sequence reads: CASSLRTSGGAWQETQYF. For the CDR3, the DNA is TGTGCCAGCAGTCTCCGGACTAGCGGGGGGGCATGGCAAGAGACCCAGTACTTC.

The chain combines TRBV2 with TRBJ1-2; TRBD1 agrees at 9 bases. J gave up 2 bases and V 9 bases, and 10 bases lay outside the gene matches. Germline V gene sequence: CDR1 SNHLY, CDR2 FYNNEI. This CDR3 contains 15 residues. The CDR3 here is CARGKGQGSNYGYTF. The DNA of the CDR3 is TGTGCCAGAGGGAAAGGACAGGGGTCAAACTATGGCTACACCTTC.

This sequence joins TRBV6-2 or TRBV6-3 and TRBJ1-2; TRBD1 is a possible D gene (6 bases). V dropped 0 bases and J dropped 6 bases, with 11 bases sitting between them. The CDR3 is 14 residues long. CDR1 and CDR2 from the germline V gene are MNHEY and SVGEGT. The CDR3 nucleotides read TGTGCCAGCAGTTACTCGACAGGTCGGCATGGCTACACCTTC. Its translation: CASSYSTGRHGYTF.

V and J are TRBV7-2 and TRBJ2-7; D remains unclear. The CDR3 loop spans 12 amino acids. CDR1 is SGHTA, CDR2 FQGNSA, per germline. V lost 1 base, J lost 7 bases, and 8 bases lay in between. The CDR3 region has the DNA TGTGCCAGCAGCTTAGGAACAAGAGAGCAGTACTTC. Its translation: CASSLGTREQYF.

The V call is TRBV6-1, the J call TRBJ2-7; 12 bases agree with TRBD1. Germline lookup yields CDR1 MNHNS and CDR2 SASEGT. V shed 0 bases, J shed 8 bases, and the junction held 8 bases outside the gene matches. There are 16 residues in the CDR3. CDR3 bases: TGTGCCAGCAGTGAAGCCCCGGGACAGGGGGCTAGAAAGCAGTACTTC. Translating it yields CASSEAPGQGARKQYF.

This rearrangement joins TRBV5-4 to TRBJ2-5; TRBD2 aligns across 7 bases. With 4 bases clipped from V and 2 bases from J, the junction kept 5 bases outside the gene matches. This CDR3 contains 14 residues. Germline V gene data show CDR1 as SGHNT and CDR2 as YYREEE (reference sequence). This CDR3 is CASSVLLAQETQYF. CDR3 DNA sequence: TGTGCCAGCAGCGTGCTACTAGCGCAAGAGACCCAGTACTTC.

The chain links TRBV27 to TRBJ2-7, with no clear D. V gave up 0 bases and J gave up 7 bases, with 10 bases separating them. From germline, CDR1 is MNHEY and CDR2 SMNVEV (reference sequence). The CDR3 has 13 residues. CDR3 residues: CASSLSLTTEQYF. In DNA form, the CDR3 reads TGTGCCAGCAGTTTATCTCTCACTACTGAGCAGTACTTC.

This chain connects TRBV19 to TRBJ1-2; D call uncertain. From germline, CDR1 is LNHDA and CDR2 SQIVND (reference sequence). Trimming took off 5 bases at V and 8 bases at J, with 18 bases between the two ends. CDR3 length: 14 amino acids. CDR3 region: CASSSGGRLGGYTF. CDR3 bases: TGTGCCAGTAGTTCCGGCGGCCGACTAGGAGGCTACACCTTC.

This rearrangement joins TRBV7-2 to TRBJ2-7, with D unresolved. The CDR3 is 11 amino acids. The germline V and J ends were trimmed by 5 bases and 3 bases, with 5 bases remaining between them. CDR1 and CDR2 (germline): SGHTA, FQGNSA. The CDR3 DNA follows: TGTGCCAGCAGCCGAGGCTACGAGCAGTACTTC. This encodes CASSRGYEQYF.

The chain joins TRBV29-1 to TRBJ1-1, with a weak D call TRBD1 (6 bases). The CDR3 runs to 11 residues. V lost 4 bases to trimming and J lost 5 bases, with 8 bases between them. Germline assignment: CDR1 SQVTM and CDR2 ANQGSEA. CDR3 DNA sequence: TGCAGCGTTGGAGGGGGAACTGAAGCTTTCTTT. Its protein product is CSVGGGTEAFF.

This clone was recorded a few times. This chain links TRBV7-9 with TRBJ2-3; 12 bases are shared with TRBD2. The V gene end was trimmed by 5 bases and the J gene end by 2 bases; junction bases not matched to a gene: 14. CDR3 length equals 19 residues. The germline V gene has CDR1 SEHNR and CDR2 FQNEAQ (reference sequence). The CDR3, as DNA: TGTGCCAGCAGCCGAACCCCACCGGGACTAGCGGGTGCCACAGATACGCAGTATTTT. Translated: CASSRTPPGLAGATDTQYF.

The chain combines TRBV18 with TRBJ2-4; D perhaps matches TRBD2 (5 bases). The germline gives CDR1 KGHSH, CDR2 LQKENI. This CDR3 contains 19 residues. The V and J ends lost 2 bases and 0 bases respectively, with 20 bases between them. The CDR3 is CASSPRPISPGVAKNIQYF. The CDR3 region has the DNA TGTGCCAGCTCACCAAGACCCATATCCCCCGGGGTAGCCAAAAACATTCAGTACTTC.

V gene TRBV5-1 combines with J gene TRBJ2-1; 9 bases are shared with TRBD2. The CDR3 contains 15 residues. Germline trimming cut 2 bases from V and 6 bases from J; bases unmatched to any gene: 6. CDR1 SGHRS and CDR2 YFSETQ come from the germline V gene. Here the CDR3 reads CASSFLAGVGNEQFF. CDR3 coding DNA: TGCGCCAGCAGCTTTTTAGCGGGAGTCGGCAATGAGCAGTTCTTC.

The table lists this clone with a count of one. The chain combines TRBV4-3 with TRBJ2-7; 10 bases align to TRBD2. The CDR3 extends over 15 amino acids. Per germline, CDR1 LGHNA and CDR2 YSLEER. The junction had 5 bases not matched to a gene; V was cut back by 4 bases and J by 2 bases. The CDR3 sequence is CASSRLAGEAYEQYF. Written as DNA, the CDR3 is TGCGCCAGCAGCCGCCTAGCGGGAGAAGCCTACGAGCAGTACTTC.

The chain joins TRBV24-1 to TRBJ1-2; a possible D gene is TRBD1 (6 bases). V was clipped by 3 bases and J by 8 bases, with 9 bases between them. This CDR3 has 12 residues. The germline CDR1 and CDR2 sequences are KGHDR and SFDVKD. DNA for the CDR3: TGTGCCACCAGTGATGAGAGGGGGGGCTACACCTTC. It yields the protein CATSDERGGYTF.